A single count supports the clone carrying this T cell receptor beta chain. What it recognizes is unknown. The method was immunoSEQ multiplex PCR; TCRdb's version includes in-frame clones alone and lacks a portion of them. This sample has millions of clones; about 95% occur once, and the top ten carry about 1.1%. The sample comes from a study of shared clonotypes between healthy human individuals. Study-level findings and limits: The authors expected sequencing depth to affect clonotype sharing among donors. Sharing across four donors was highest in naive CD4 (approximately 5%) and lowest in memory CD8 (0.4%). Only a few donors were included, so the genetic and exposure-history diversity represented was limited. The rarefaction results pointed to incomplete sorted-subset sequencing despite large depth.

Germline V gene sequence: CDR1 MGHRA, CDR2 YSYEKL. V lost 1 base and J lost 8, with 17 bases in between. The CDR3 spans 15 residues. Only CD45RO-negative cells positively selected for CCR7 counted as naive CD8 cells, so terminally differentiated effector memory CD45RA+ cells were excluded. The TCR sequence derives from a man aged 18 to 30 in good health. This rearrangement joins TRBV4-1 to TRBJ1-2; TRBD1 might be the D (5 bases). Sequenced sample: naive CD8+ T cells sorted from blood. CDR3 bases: TGCGCCAGCAGCCAAGTTCGGGGAGGGGAGGGAGGCTACACCTTC. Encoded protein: CASSQVRGGEGGYTF.